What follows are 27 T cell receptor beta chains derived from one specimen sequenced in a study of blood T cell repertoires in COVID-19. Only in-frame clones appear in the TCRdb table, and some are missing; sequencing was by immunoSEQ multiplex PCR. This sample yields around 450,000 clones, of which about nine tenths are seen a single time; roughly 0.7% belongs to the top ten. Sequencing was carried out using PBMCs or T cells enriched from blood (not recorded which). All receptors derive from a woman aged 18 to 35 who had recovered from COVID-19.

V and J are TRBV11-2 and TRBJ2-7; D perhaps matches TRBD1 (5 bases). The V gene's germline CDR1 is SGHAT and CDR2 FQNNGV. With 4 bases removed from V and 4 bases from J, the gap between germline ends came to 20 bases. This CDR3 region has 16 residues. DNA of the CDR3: TGTGCCAGCAGCTCTTACGTGGGGCCCTCACGGTACGAGCAGTACTTC. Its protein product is CASSSYVGPSRYEQYF.

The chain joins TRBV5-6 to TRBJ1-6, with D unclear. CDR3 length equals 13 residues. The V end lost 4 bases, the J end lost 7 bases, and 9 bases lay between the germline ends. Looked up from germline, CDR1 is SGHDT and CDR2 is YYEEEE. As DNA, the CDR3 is TGTGCCAGCAGCGCTGGCACAAATTCACCCCTCCACTTT. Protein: CASSAGTNSPLHF.

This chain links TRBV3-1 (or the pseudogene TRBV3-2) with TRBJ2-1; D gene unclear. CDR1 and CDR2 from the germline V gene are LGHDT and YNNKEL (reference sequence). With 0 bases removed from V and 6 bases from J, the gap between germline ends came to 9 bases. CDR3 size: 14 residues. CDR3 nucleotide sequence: TGTGCCAGCAGCCAAGATAGACTTCTCAATGAGCAGTTCTTC. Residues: CASSQDRLLNEQFF.

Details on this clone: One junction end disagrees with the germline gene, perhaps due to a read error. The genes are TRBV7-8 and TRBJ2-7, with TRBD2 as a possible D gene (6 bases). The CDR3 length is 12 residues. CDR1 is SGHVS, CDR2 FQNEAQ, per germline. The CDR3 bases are TGTGCCAGCAGCTCATGGAGGGGCAGGGCGGGCTTC. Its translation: CASSSWRGRAGF. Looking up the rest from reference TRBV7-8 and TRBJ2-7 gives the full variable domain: GAGVSQSPRYKVAKRGQDVALRCDPISGHVSLFWYQQALGQGPEFLTYFQNEAQLDKSGLPSDRFFAERPEGSVSTLKIQRTQQEDSAVYLCASSSWRGRAGFGPGTRLTVT.

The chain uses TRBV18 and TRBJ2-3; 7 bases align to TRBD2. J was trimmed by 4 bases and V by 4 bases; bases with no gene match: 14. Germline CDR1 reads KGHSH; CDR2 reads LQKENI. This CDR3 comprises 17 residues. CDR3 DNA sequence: TGTGCCAGCTCACTCCTCCCCCCCGGGGGGATGGCAGATACGCAGTATTTT. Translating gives CASSLLPPGGMADTQYF.

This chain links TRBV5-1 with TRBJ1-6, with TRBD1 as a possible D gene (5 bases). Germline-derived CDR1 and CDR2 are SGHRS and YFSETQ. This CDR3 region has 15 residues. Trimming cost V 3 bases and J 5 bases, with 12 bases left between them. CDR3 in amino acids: CASSYTGGDNSPLHF. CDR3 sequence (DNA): TGCGCCAGCAGCTACACCGGGGGGGATAATTCACCCCTCCACTTT.

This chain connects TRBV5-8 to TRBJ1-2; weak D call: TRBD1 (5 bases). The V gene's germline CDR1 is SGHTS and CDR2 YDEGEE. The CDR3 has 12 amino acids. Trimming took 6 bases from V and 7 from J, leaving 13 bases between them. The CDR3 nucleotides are TGTGCCAGCATCCCAGGGTTTATTGGCTACACCTTC. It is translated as CASIPGFIGYTF.

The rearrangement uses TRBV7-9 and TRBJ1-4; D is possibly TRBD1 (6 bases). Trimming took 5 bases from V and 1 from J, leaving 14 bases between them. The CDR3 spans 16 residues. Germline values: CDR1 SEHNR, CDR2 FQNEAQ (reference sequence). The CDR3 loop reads CASSPPPRGTNEKLFF. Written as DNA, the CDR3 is TGTGCCAGCAGCCCGCCCCCCAGGGGAACTAATGAAAAACTGTTTTTT.

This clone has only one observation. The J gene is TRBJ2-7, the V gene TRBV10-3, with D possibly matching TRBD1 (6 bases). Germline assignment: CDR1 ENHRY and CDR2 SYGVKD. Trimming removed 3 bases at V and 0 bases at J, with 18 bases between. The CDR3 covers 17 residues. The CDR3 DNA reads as TGTGCCATCAGTGAAGGGTTCGGGACATCAAGCTCCTACGAGCAGTACTTC. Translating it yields CAISEGFGTSSSYEQYF.

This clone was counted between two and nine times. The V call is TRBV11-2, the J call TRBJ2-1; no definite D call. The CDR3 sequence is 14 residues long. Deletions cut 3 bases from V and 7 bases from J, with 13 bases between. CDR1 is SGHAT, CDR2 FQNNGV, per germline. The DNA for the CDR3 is TGTGCCAGCAGCTTTTTCTCAGTTTCGAATGAGCAGTTCTTC. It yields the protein CASSFFSVSNEQFF.

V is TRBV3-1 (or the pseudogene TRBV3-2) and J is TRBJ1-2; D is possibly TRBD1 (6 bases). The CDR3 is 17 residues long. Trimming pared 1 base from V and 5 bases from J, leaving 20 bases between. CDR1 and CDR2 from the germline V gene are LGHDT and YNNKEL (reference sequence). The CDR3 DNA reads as TGTGCCAGCAGCCAAGGGCAGGGGCGCTCTGAGGGGTATGGCTACACCTTC. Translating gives CASSQGQGRSEGYGYTF.

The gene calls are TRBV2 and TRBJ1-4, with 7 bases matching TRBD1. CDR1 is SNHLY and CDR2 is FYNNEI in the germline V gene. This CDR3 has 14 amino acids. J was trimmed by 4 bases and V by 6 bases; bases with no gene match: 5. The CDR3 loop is CASRGDRNNEKLFF. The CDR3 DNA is TGTGCCAGCAGGGGGGACAGAAATAATGAAAAACTGTTTTTT.

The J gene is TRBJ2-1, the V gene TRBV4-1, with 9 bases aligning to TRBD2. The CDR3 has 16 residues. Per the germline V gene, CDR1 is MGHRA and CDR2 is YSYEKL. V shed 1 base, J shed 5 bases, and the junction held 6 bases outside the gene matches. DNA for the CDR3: TGCGCCAGCAGCCAAGGAGACGGGACTAGCCACAATGAGCAGTTCTTC. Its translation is CASSQGDGTSHNEQFF.

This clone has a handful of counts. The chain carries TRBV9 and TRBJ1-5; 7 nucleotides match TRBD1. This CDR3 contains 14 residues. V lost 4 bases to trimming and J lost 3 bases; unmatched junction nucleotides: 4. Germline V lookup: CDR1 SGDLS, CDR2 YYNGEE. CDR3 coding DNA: TGTGCCAGCAGCCGACAGGGAGACAATCAGCCCCAGCATTTT. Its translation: CASSRQGDNQPQHF.

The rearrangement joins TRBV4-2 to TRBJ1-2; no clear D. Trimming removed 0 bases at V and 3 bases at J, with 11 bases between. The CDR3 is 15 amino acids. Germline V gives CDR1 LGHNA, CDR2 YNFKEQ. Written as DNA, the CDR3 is TGTGCCAGCAGCCAAGAGGCTGCCAATCACTATGGCTACACCTTC. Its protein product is CASSQEAANHYGYTF.

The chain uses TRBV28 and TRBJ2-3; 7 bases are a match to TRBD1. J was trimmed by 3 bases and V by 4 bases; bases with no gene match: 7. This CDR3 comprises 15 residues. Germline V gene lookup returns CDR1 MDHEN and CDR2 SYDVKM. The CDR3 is CASSSQGDSTDTQYF. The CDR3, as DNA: TGTGCCAGCAGTTCCCAGGGGGATTCTACAGATACGCAGTATTTT.

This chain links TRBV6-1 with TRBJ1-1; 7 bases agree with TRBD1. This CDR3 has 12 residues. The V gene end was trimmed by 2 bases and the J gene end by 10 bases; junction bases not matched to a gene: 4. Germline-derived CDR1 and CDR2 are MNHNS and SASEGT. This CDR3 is CASSERQGVAFF. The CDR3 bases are TGTGCCAGCAGTGAAAGACAGGGCGTAGCTTTCTTT.

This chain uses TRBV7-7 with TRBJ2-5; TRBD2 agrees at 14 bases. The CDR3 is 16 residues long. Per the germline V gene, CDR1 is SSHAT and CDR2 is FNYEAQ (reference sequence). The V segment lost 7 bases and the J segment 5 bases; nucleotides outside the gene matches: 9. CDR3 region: CASTRLAGGIGETQYF. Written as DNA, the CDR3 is TGTGCCAGCACCCGACTAGCGGGGGGGATAGGGGAGACCCAGTACTTC.

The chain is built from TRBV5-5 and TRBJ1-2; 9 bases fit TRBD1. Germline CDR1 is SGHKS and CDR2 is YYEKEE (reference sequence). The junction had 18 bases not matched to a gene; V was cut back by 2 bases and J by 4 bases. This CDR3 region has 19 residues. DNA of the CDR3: TGTGCCAGCAGCTTAGGTCTCACGACAGGGGGATTTCGGAGCTATGGCTACACCTTC. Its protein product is CASSLGLTTGGFRSYGYTF. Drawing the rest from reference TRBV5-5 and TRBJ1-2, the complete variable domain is DAGVTQSPTHLIKTRGQQVTLRCSPISGHKSVSWYQQVLGQGPQFIFQYYEKEERGRGNFPDRFSARQFPNYSSELNVNALLLGDSALYLCASSLGLTTGGFRSYGYTFGSGTRLTVV.

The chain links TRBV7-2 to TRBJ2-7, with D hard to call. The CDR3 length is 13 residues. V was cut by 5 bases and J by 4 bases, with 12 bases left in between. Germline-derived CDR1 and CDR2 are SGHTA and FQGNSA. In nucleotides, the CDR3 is TGTGCCAGCAGCCTCAGGTTTCGGTACGAGCAGTACTTC. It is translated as CASSLRFRYEQYF.

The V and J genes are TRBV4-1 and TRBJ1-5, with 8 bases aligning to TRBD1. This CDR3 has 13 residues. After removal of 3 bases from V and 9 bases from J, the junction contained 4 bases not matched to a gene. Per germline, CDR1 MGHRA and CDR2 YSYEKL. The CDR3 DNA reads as TGCGCCAGCAGCCATCCAGGGGGCCCGCCCCAGCATTTT. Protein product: CASSHPGGPPQHF.

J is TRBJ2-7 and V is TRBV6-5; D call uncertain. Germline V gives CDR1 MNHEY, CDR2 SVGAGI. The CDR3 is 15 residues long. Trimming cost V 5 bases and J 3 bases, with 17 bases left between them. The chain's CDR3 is CASSPNNSPGYEQYF. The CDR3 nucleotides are TGTGCCAGCAGTCCGAACAATTCTCCGGGCTACGAGCAGTACTTC.

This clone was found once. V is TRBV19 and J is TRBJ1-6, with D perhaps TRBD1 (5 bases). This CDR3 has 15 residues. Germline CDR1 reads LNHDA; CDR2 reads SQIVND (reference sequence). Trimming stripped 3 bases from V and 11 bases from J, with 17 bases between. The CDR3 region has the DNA TGTGCCAGTAGTATCCAGGGAAAAGGGCGGACACCCCTCCACTTT. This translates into CASSIQGKGRTPLHF.

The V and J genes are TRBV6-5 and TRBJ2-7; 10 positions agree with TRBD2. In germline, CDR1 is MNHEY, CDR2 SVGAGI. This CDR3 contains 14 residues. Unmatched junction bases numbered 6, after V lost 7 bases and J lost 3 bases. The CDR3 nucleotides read TGTGCCAGCAAGGAGCGGGGGGGCAGCTACGAGCAGTACTTC. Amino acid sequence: CASKERGGSYEQYF.

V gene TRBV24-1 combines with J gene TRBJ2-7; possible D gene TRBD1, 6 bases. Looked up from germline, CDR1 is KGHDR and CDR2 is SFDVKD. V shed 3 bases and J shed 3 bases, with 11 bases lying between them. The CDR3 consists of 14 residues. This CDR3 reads CATSDRTGLYEQYF. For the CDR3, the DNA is TGTGCCACCAGTGATCGAACAGGGCTCTACGAGCAGTACTTC.

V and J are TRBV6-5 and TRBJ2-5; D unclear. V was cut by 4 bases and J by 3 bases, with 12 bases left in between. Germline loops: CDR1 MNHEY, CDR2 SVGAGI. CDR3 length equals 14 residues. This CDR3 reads CASSWSPEKETQYF. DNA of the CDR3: TGTGCCAGCAGTTGGTCTCCGGAGAAAGAGACCCAGTACTTC.

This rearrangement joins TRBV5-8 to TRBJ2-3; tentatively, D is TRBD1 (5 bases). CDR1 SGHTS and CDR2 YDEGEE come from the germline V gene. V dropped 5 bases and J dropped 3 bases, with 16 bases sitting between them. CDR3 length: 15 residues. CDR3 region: CASSPRHQGTDTQYF. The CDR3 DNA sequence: TGTGCCAGCAGTCCCCGTCATCAGGGAACAGATACGCAGTATTTT. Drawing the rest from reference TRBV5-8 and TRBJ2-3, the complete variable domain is EAGVTQSPTHLIKTRGQQATLRCSPISGHTSVYWYQQALGLGLQFLLWYDEGEERNRGNFPPRFSGRQFPNYSSELNVNALELEDSALYLCASSPRHQGTDTQYFGPGTRLTVL.